The 28 T cell receptor beta chains in this list originate from one sample, sequenced in a study of cytomegalovirus exposure and HLA in healthy donors. PCR involved 60 Vbeta and 13 Jbeta primers. The repertoire was sequenced with immunoSEQ multiplex PCR; TCRdb's copy has only in-frame clones and lacks some. This sample carries about 140,000 clones, around four fifths of them seen once, and the ten largest clones take roughly 2%. Sequenced: PBMCs. The receptors were sampled from a young man in good health and CMV-seronegative.

The chain combines TRBV6-5 with TRBJ2-1, with D possibly TRBD1 on 6 matching bases. Germline lookup yields CDR1 MNHEY and CDR2 SVGAGI. The CDR3 has 15 amino acids. V was trimmed by 5 bases and J by 14 bases, leaving 25 bases between them. The DNA for the CDR3 is TGTGCCAGCAGTCAAAGCCGACAGGTGAACTCGGTGGAGTTCTTC. Translation: CASSQSRQVNSVEFF.

This clone was observed a single time. This chain links TRBV5-1 with TRBJ2-5; TRBD2 matches at 8 bases. Trimming removed 3 bases from V and 4 bases from J; junction bases left unmatched: 8. The CDR3 extends over 15 amino acids. Germline V gene data show CDR1 as SGHRS and CDR2 as YFSETQ. The CDR3 spells CASSSSGAGGETQYF. The CDR3 DNA follows: TGCGCCAGCAGCTCCTCCGGCGCGGGAGGAGAGACCCAGTACTTC.

The chain carries TRBV28 and TRBJ2-5, with D possibly matching TRBD1 (6 bases). V gave up 1 base and J gave up 5 bases, with 14 bases separating them. CDR1 is MDHEN and CDR2 is SYDVKM in the germline V gene. The CDR3 has 15 amino acids. CDR3 nucleotide sequence: TGTGCCAGCAGTTTATTTCAGGGGAGATGGGAGACCCAGTACTTC. Translated: CASSLFQGRWETQYF. Variable domain in full (rest from reference TRBV28 and TRBJ2-5): DVKVTQSSRYLVKRTGEKVFLECVQDMDHENMFWYRQDPGLGLRLIYFSYDVKMKEKGDIPEGYSVSREKKERFSLILESASTNQTSMYLCASSLFQGRWETQYFGPGTRLLVL.

V is TRBV11-2 and J is TRBJ1-6, with 10 bases matching TRBD1. Per the germline V gene, CDR1 is SGHAT and CDR2 is FQNNGV. The CDR3 totals 15 residues. V gave up 2 bases and J gave up 7 bases; unmatched junction bases: 2. The CDR3 DNA follows: TGTGCCAGCAGCTTACTGACAGGGGGCAATTCACCCCTCCACTTT. This codes for CASSLLTGGNSPLHF.

The chain recombines TRBV9 with TRBJ2-1; tentatively, D is TRBD1 (5 bases). Trimming took 1 base from V and 10 from J, leaving 9 bases between them. Germline CDR1 reads SGDLS; CDR2 reads YYNGEE. The CDR3 has 12 amino acids. The CDR3 sequence is CASSVQGGEQFF. The CDR3 region has the DNA TGTGCCAGCAGCGTACAGGGTGGCGAGCAGTTCTTC.

The chain carries TRBV6-1 and TRBJ2-1; 7 positions match TRBD1. This CDR3 comprises 13 residues. Germline V lookup: CDR1 MNHNS, CDR2 SASEGT. J gave up 9 bases and V 2 bases, and 4 bases lay outside the gene matches. The CDR3 region is CASSEYRGGEQFF. CDR3 nucleotide sequence: TGTGCCAGCAGTGAATACAGGGGCGGTGAGCAGTTCTTC.

The chain is built from TRBV2 and TRBJ1-1; D is possibly TRBD1 (6 bases). CDR3 length: 14 residues. The germline CDR1 and CDR2 sequences are SNHLY and FYNNEI. Trimming shortened V by 6 bases and J by 0 bases, and 11 bases separated the two germline ends. The CDR3 sequence: CASSLTGMNTEAFF. The CDR3, as DNA: TGTGCCAGCAGCCTGACAGGCATGAACACTGAAGCTTTCTTT.

The V call is TRBV19, the J call TRBJ2-1; 8 nucleotides line up with TRBD2. The CDR3 covers 15 residues. V lost 10 bases, J lost 6 bases, and 14 bases stayed unmatched. From germline, CDR1 is LNHDA and CDR2 SQIVND (reference sequence). CDR3 nucleotide sequence: TGTGCCACCCTCTCCCCGGGACTAGTCTTCAATGAGCAGTTCTTC. Protein: CATLSPGLVFNEQFF.

The rearrangement uses TRBV28 and TRBJ1-2; D possibly corresponds to TRBD1 (5 bases). Trimming cost V 7 bases and J 4 bases, with 10 bases left between them. There are 12 residues in the CDR3. Looked up from germline, CDR1 is MDHEN and CDR2 is SYDVKM. The CDR3 region has the DNA TGTGCCAGCACCACAGGCTTCTATGGCTACACCTTC. It codes for CASTTGFYGYTF.

The V call is TRBV19, the J call TRBJ2-3; 10 bases map to TRBD2. Germline V gives CDR1 LNHDA, CDR2 SQIVND (reference sequence). The CDR3 loop spans 17 amino acids. V shed 3 bases and J 6 bases; nucleotides not matched to a gene: 12. The DNA of the CDR3 is TGTGCCAGTAGTATGCCGAGGGGAGCGGGGGGGCGTGATACGCAGTATTTT. It translates to CASSMPRGAGGRDTQYF. The full variable domain, rest sourced from reference TRBV19 and TRBJ2-3, is DGGITQSPKYLFRKEGQNVTLSCEQNLNHDAMYWYRQDPGQGLRLIYYSQIVNDFQKGDIAEGYSVSREKKESFPLTVTSAQKNPTAFYLCASSMPRGAGGRDTQYFGPGTRLTVL.

V usage is TRBV6-5 and J usage is TRBJ2-5; TRBD1 matches at 9 bases. With V trimmed by 2 bases and J by 4 bases, 2 bases remained unmatched. This CDR3 is 14 amino acids long. Germline V gene data show CDR1 as MNHEY and CDR2 as SVGAGI. The CDR3 sequence is CASSYPTGGETQYF. CDR3 in DNA: TGTGCCAGCAGTTACCCGACAGGGGGAGAGACCCAGTACTTC.

This clone came up a few times. This chain uses TRBV12-5 with TRBJ2-7; a weak D match, TRBD1 (6 bases). Germline CDR1 reads LGHNT; CDR2 reads FRNRAP. This CDR3 is 17 amino acids long. Deletions cut 5 bases from V and 3 bases from J, with 23 bases between. Written as DNA, the CDR3 is TGTGCTAGTGGTCCCCGAGCTCAGGGGAGCCGTAACTACGAGCAGTACTTC. This sequence encodes CASGPRAQGSRNYEQYF.

The V call is TRBV6-5, the J call TRBJ1-2; D perhaps matches TRBD1 (6 bases). V lost 5 bases to trimming and J lost 7 bases, with 17 bases between them. The CDR3 contains 14 residues. Per germline, CDR1 MNHEY and CDR2 SVGAGI. In DNA form, the CDR3 reads TGTGCCAGCAGTGAAGTGAGGGGGGGCCGTGGCTACACCTTC. Its translation: CASSEVRGGRGYTF.

This clone was found a few times. The rearrangement joins TRBV28 to TRBJ1-2; possible D gene TRBD1, 6 bases. Per the germline V gene, CDR1 is MDHEN and CDR2 is SYDVKM. This CDR3 is 14 amino acids long. Between the trimmed V and J ends, which lost 6 bases and 8 bases, there was a span of 19 bases. The CDR3 region is CASSPLGAGRGYTF. The CDR3 region has the DNA TGTGCCAGCAGCCCCCTGGGGGCAGGGCGCGGCTACACCTTC.

This clone was seen only a few times. This rearrangement joins TRBV15 to TRBJ1-2; D might be TRBD1 (5 bases). This CDR3 spans 13 amino acids. Per the germline V gene, CDR1 is LNHNV and CDR2 is YYDKDF (reference sequence). V was pared by 4 bases and J by 5 bases, with 11 bases between. The CDR3 region has the DNA TGTGCCACCAGCATCGGGGGTGGGTATGGCTACACCTTC. It specifies CATSIGGGYGYTF.

The genes are TRBV25-1 and TRBJ1-1, with a weak D call TRBD1 (6 bases). V lost 5 bases to trimming and J lost 1 base, with 11 bases between them. The CDR3 is made up of 14 amino acids. CDR1 MGHDK and CDR2 SYGVNS come from the germline V gene. CDR3 in amino acids: CASSSNRANTEAFF. The CDR3 coding sequence is TGTGCCAGCAGTTCCAACAGGGCGAACACTGAAGCTTTCTTT.

The genes are TRBV6-5 and TRBJ2-4; tentatively, D is TRBD2 (5 bases). V was cut by 4 bases and J by 0 bases, with 13 bases left in between. The CDR3 has 16 residues. The germline CDR1 and CDR2 sequences are MNHEY and SVGAGI. The CDR3 sequence: CASSSNRGIAKNIQYF. The CDR3 DNA is TGTGCCAGCAGTTCGAACCGAGGGATAGCCAAAAACATTCAGTACTTC.

The chain links TRBV28 to TRBJ1-5, with D hard to call. Germline V lookup: CDR1 MDHEN, CDR2 SYDVKM. The CDR3 has 15 residues. V lost 3 bases and J lost 0, with 9 bases in between. The DNA for the CDR3 is TGTGCCAGCAGTTTTGTGTCTTATAGCAATCAGCCCCAGCATTTT. This translates into CASSFVSYSNQPQHF.

The V gene is TRBV4-1, the J gene TRBJ2-7, with D possibly being TRBD1 (6 bases). Trimming took off 0 bases at V and 3 bases at J, with 15 bases between the two ends. Germline CDR1 is MGHRA and CDR2 is YSYEKL. The CDR3 spans 16 residues. The CDR3 sequence: CASSQDSTGLLYEQYF. The DNA for the CDR3 is TGCGCCAGCAGCCAAGACAGTACAGGGCTCCTCTACGAGCAGTACTTC.

The chain links TRBV6-5 to TRBJ2-7; D uncertain. Germline V gene lookup returns CDR1 MNHEY and CDR2 SVGAGI. The CDR3 runs 16 residues. V lost 0 bases to trimming and J lost 0 bases, with 12 bases between them. In nucleotides, the CDR3 is TGTGCCAGCAGTTACTCAAGTACCAGAACCTCCTACGAGCAGTACTTC. This codes for CASSYSSTRTSYEQYF.

There are a few counts of this clone. V is TRBV6-5 and J is TRBJ2-7; TRBD2 is a possible D gene (6 bases). V lost 0 bases and J lost 0, with 9 bases in between. The CDR3 covers 15 residues. Germline V gene data show CDR1 as MNHEY and CDR2 as SVGAGI. CDR3: CASSYSYGGSYEQYF. CDR3 bases: TGTGCCAGCAGTTACTCATACGGGGGCTCCTACGAGCAGTACTTC.

The rearrangement uses TRBV9 and TRBJ2-3, with 10 positions matching TRBD2. The CDR3 has 17 residues. V was clipped by 3 bases and J by 5 bases; unmatched bases: 12. Germline assignment: CDR1 SGDLS and CDR2 YYNGEE. The DNA of the CDR3 is TGTGCCAGCAGCGAGGGGTTTAGCGGGGGGCTTCGAGATACGCAGTATTTT. Translating gives CASSEGFSGGLRDTQYF.

The rearrangement joins TRBV5-1 to TRBJ2-5; 9 nucleotides line up with TRBD1. V lost 4 bases and J lost 5; bases outside the gene matches: 9. The CDR3 runs to 15 residues. Germline values: CDR1 SGHRS, CDR2 YFSETQ. The CDR3 DNA is TGCGCCAGCAGCGGACCGGGACAGGGTCTGGAGACCCAGTACTTC. Translated: CASSGPGQGLETQYF. Looking up the rest from reference TRBV5-1 and TRBJ2-5 gives the full variable domain: KAGVTQTPRYLIKTRGQQVTLSCSPISGHRSVSWYQQTPGQGLQFLFEYFSETQRNKGNFPGRFSGRQFSNSRSEMNVSTLELGDSALYLCASSGPGQGLETQYFGPGTRLLVL.

The chain employs TRBV12-1 and TRBJ1-1; the table names TRBD1, a call not compared with the DNA. TRBV12-1 counts as a pseudogene. This CDR3 is built from 19 residues. In DNA form, the CDR3 reads TGTGCCAGCAGCAACGTGCTCAACCGGGACAGGGAGATGAACACTGAAGCTTTCTTT. Translation gives CASSNVLNRDREMNTEAFF.

The V and J genes are TRBV27 and TRBJ1-3; 9 bases match TRBD1. Germline values: CDR1 MNHEY, CDR2 SMNVEV (reference sequence). Trimming took 4 bases from V and 0 from J; bases not matched to a gene: 4. This CDR3 is built from 16 residues. The CDR3 region has the DNA TGTGCCAGCAGTTCAACAGGGGGCAGCTCTGGAAACACCATATATTTT. Protein: CASSSTGGSSGNTIYF.

The chain uses TRBV5-4 and TRBJ1-6; D gene uncertain. V dropped 3 bases and J dropped 8 bases, with 9 bases sitting between them. The CDR3 sequence is 13 residues long. From germline, CDR1 is SGHNT and CDR2 YYREEE (reference sequence). CDR3 protein: CASSYFGDSPLHF. CDR3 coding DNA: TGTGCCAGCAGCTATTTCGGAGATTCACCCCTCCACTTT.

V and J are TRBV2 and TRBJ1-1; 7 bases map to TRBD1. After removal of 10 bases from V and 4 bases from J, the junction contained 12 bases not matched to a gene. This CDR3 comprises 14 residues. Germline-derived CDR1 and CDR2 are SNHLY and FYNNEI. This CDR3 is CATLRAPGGTEAFF. CDR3 DNA sequence: TGTGCCACCCTAAGAGCACCAGGGGGCACTGAAGCTTTCTTT.

The chain has TRBV4-2 and TRBJ1-2; D remains unclear. This CDR3 is 16 amino acids long. Germline V gives CDR1 LGHNA, CDR2 YNFKEQ. V lost 0 bases to trimming and J lost 4 bases, with 15 bases between them. CDR3: CASSQDLGGVAYGYTF. CDR3 sequence (DNA): TGTGCCAGCAGCCAAGACCTGGGCGGGGTTGCCTATGGCTACACCTTC.